Each of the 19 T cell receptor beta chains below was sequenced from the same sample in a study of blood T cells in healthy people across ages. A J-beta primer mix and a sample-barcoded 5' primer were used in a second PCR of roughly 6 to 11 cycles. TCRdb re-called the 5' RACE reads with MiXCR, one entry per CDR3 protein. The sample holds 1,500,000 or so distinct CDR3 sequences, 55% to 75% seen once. The sequencing sample was made of blood. Receptors originate from a man between 18 and 35 years old in good health.

The genes are TRBV7-9 and TRBJ2-4, with a weak D call TRBD1 (6 bases). TRBJ2-5 explains the end of the DNA better; the J call may be wrong. Per the germline V gene, CDR1 is SEHNR and CDR2 is FQNEAQ (reference sequence). The CDR3 runs to 15 residues. The CDR3, as DNA: TGTGCCAGCACCACCCAGGCAGGGGTGGTAGAGACCCAGTACTTC. Protein: CASTTQAGVVETQYF.

This chain links TRBV2 with TRBJ1-6; D is uncertain. The germline gives CDR1 SNHLY, CDR2 FYNNEI. The CDR3 has 14 amino acids. Trimming cost V 5 bases and J 7 bases, with 12 bases left between them. This chain's CDR3 is CASSMPQLNSPLHF. CDR3 coding DNA: TGTGCCAGCAGTATGCCCCAGCTCAATTCACCCCTCCACTTT.

The CDR3 is CSVSGVVTDTQYF. CDR3 DNA: TGCAGCGTTTCGGGAGTTGTCACAGATACGCAGTATTTT. This chain connects TRBV29-1 to TRBJ2-3; TRBD2 is a possible D gene (6 bases). The ends were cut back, 5 bases at V and 2 bases at J, with 11 bases in the middle. The CDR3 has 13 residues. CDR1 is SQVTM, CDR2 ANQGSEA, per germline.

The V and J genes are TRBV6-6 and TRBJ2-7; TRBD1 aligns across 11 bases. The J segment lost 6 bases and the V segment lost 5 bases, leaving 6 bases of the junction unmatched. Germline values: CDR1 MNHNY, CDR2 SVGAGI (reference sequence). There are 14 residues in the CDR3. The CDR3 reads CASSTLGQGVEQYF. The CDR3, as DNA: TGTGCCAGCAGTACCCTGGGACAGGGGGTCGAGCAGTACTTC.

This clonotype has just a few counts. The genes are TRBV7-8 and TRBJ2-7, with D unclear. CDR1 is SGHVS and CDR2 is FQNEAQ in the germline V gene. CDR3 length: 16 residues. Between the trimmed V and J ends, which lost 5 bases and 3 bases, there was a span of 20 bases. Here the CDR3 DNA reads TGTGCCAGCAGCCAAAACGTCCCCCTGGGCTACTACGAGCAGTACTTC. This encodes CASSQNVPLGYYEQYF. Full variable domain (remainder filled in from reference TRBV7-8 and TRBJ2-7): GAGVSQSPRYKVAKRGQDVALRCDPISGHVSLFWYQQALGQGPEFLTYFQNEAQLDKSGLPSDRFFAERPEGSVSTLKIQRTQQEDSAVYLCASSQNVPLGYYEQYFGPGTRLTVT.

This chain joins TRBV6-5 and TRBJ2-1; D gene ambiguous. The V gene's germline CDR1 is MNHEY and CDR2 SVGAGI. Trimming left V 0 bases short and J 8 bases short, with 14 bases between. The CDR3 sequence is 15 residues long. The CDR3 protein is CASSYSTVQADEQFF. CDR3 nucleotide sequence: TGTGCCAGCAGTTACTCGACGGTCCAGGCGGATGAGCAGTTCTTC.

This clonotype was detected only a few times. V and J are TRBV25-1 and TRBJ2-1; TRBD1 aligns across 9 bases. Germline-derived CDR1 and CDR2 are MGHDK and SYGVNS. V shed 5 bases and J 4 bases; nucleotides not matched to a gene: 9. The CDR3 runs 16 residues. Here the CDR3 reads CASSRTGTGTYNEQFF. The CDR3 coding sequence is TGTGCCAGCAGTAGAACCGGGACAGGGACTTACAATGAGCAGTTCTTC.

The chain links TRBV5-1 to TRBJ2-7; either TRBD1 or TRBD2 may supply D (5 bases each). Germline V gives CDR1 SGHRS, CDR2 YFSETQ. The CDR3 loop spans 16 amino acids. Trimming took off 4 bases at V and 4 bases at J, with 21 bases between the two ends. CDR3 DNA sequence: TGCGCCAGCAGCCCTCAAGCCGGGGCCGACCCTTACGAGCAGTACTTC. Its protein product is CASSPQAGADPYEQYF.

Written as DNA, the CDR3 is TGCGCCAGCAGCCAAGTTAAGCGGGAGGGCATCGGGGAGCTGTTTTTT. This translates into CASSQVKREGIGELFF. J is TRBJ2-2 and V is TRBV4-1; 10 positions match TRBD2. The CDR3 consists of 16 residues. Trimming at V came to 1 base and at J to 7 bases, leaving 6 bases not matched to a gene. Germline values: CDR1 MGHRA, CDR2 YSYEKL.

This rearrangement joins TRBV6-1 to TRBJ2-7, with a weak D call TRBD2 (5 bases). V lost 4 bases to trimming and J lost 3 bases, with 13 bases between them. The V gene's germline CDR1 is MNHNS and CDR2 SASEGT. The CDR3 is made up of 14 amino acids. The CDR3 nucleotides read TGTGCCAGCAGTGGCGAGGGTTATGGCTACGAGCAGTACTTC. Protein: CASSGEGYGYEQYF.

This clonotype was recorded only once. The V call is TRBV28, the J call TRBJ1-1, with D unresolved. The germline gives CDR1 MDHEN, CDR2 SYDVKM. This CDR3 spans 12 amino acids. V was clipped by 6 bases and J by 6 bases, with 11 bases between them. The CDR3 bases are TGTGCCAGCAGCTTTGTATCCGCTGAAGCTTTCTTT. Amino acids: CASSFVSAEAFF.

DNA for the CDR3: TGCAGCGTTGCGGGCACAGATACGCAGTATTTT. This gives the protein CSVAGTDTQYF. The V call is TRBV29-1, the J call TRBJ2-3; D is ambiguous. Germline-derived CDR1 and CDR2 are SQVTM and ANQGSEA. The germline V and J ends were trimmed by 4 bases and 1 base, with 3 bases remaining between them. This CDR3 spans 11 amino acids.

This clonotype was counted between two and nine times. The chain carries TRBV5-1 and TRBJ1-1; perhaps TRBD1 as D (5 bases). Trimming shortened V by 0 bases and J by 2 bases, and 11 bases separated the two germline ends. Germline-derived CDR1 and CDR2 are SGHRS and YFSETQ. This CDR3 is built from 15 residues. The CDR3 sequence: CASSLADTPNTEAFF. CDR3 DNA sequence: TGCGCCAGCAGCTTGGCGGACACTCCTAACACTGAAGCTTTCTTT.

The chain is built from TRBV19 and TRBJ1-5; no definite D call. V gave up 1 base and J gave up 6 bases, with 4 bases separating them. CDR1 and CDR2 (germline): LNHDA, SQIVND (reference sequence). The CDR3 contains 12 residues. The CDR3 sequence: CASSIGGQPQHF. The CDR3 nucleotides are TGTGCCAGTAGTATAGGAGGTCAGCCCCAGCATTTT.

The V gene is TRBV5-1, the J gene TRBJ2-1; 7 bases align to TRBD2. Germline-derived CDR1 and CDR2 are SGHRS and YFSETQ. J gave up 9 bases and V 2 bases, and 8 bases lay outside the gene matches. This CDR3 is 14 amino acids long. The CDR3 loop reads CASSLSAGAGEQFF. The CDR3 bases are TGCGCCAGCAGCTTATCCGCGGGAGCGGGTGAGCAGTTCTTC.

Concerning this clonotype: Germline and junction disagree at one end, which may indicate a read error. The chain carries TRBV5-1 and TRBJ2-3; 7 nucleotides line up with TRBD1. Germline CDR1 SGHRS, CDR2 YFSETQ. The CDR3 consists of 15 residues. The CDR3 sequence: CASSPVPGQIDTQYF. The CDR3 DNA reads TGTGCCAGCAGCCCAGTCCCGGGACAGATAGATACGCAGTATTTT.

The chain joins TRBV25-1 to TRBJ2-6; tentatively, D is TRBD2 (5 bases). Germline V gene data show CDR1 as MGHDK and CDR2 as SYGVNS. V lost 4 bases, J lost 0 bases, and 19 bases lay in between. This CDR3 is 19 amino acids long. The CDR3: CASSAVNWETSSGANVLTF. The CDR3 DNA reads as TGTGCCAGCAGTGCAGTGAATTGGGAGACTTCCTCTGGGGCCAACGTCCTGACTTTC.

The chain combines TRBV20-1 with TRBJ2-1, with 8 bases fitting TRBD2. The junction had 10 bases not matched to a gene; V was cut back by 3 bases and J by 3 bases. CDR3 length: 16 residues. CDR1 is DFQATT and CDR2 is SNEGSKA in the germline V gene (reference sequence). Here the CDR3 DNA reads TGCAGTGCTAGTGGGGCGGCGGGAGGTGGCTACAATGAGCAGTTCTTC. Protein sequence: CSASGAAGGGYNEQFF.

The chain carries TRBV7-2 and TRBJ1-2, with TRBD1 identical over 8 bases. Trimming removed 3 bases from V and 3 bases from J; junction bases left unmatched: 6. The CDR3 sequence is 15 residues long. Germline V lookup: CDR1 SGHTA, CDR2 FQGNSA. This chain's CDR3 is CASSLWQGADYGYTF. The CDR3, as DNA: TGTGCCAGCAGCTTGTGGCAGGGGGCTGACTATGGCTACACCTTC.